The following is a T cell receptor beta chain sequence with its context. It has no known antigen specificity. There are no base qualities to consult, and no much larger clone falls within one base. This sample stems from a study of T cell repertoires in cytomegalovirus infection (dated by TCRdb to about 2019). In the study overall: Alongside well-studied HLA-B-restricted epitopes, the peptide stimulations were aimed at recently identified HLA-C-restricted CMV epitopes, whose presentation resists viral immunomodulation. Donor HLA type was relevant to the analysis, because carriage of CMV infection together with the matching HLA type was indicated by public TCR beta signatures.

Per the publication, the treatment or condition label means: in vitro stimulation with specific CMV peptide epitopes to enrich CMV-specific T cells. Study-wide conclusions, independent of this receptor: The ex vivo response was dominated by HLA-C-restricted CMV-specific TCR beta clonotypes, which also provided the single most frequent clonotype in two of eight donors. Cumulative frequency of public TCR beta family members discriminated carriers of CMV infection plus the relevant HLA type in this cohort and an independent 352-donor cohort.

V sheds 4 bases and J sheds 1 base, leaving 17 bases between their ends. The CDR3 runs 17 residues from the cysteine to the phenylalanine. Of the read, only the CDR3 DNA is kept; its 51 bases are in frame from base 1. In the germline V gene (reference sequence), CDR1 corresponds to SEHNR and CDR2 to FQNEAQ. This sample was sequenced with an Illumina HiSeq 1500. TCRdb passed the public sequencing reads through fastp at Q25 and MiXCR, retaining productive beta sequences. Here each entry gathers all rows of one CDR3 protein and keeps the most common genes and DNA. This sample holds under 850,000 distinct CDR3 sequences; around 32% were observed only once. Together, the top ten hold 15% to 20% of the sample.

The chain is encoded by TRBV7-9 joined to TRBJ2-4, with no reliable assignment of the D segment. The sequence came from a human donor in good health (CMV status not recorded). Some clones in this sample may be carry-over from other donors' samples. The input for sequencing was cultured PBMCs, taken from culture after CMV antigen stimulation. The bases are TGTGCCAGCAGCTCCTTCCTCTCAAGCGTGGCCAAAAACATTCAGTACTTC. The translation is CASSSFLSSVAKNIQYF.